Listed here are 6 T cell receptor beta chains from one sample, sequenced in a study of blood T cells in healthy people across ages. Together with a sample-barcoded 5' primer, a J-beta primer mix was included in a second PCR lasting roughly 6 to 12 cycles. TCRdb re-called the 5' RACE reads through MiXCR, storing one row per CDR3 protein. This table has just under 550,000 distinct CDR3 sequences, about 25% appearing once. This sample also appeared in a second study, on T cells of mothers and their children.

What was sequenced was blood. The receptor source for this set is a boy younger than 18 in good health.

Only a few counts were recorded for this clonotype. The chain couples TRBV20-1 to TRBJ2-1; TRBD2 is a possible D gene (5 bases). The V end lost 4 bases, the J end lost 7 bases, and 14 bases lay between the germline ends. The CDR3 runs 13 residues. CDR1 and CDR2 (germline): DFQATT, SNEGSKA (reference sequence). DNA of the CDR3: TGCAGTGCTACCCACATTAGCGCGAATGAGCAGTTCTTC. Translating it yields CSATHISANEQFF.

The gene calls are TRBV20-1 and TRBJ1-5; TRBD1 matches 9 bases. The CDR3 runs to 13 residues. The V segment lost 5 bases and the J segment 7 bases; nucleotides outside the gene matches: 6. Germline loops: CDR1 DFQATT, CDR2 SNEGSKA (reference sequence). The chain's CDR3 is CSAQQGARQPQHF. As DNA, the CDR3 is TGCAGTGCTCAACAGGGGGCCAGACAGCCCCAGCATTTT.

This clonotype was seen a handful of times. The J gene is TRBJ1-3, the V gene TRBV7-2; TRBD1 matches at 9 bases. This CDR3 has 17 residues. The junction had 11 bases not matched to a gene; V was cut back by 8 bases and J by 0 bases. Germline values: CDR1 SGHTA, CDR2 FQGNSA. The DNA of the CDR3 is TGTGCCAGCGCGGGACAGGGCATACCAACCTCTGGAAACACCATATATTTT. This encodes CASAGQGIPTSGNTIYF. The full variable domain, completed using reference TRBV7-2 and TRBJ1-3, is GAGVSQSPSNKVTEKGKDVELRCDPISGHTALYWYRQSLGQGLEFLIYFQGNSAPDKSGLPSDRFSAERTGGSVSTLTIQRTQQEDSAVYLCASAGQGIPTSGNTIYFGEGSWLTVV.

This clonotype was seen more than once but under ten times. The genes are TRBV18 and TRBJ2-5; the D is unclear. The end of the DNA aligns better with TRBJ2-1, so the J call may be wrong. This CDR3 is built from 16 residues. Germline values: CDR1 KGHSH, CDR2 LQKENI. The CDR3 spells CASSPPTPALLSEQFF. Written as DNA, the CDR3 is TGTGCCAGCTCACCACCGACCCCAGCCCTGTTGAGTGAGCAGTTCTTC.

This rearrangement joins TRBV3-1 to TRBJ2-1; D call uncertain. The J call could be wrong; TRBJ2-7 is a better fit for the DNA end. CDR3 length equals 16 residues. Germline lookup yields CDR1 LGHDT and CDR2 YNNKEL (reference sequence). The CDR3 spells CASSPHTSVVAYEQYF. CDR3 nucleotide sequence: TGTGCCAGCAGTCCCCATACTTCCGTGGTCGCCTACGAGCAGTACTTC.

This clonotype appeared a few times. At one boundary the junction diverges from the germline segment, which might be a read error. The CDR3 region has the DNA TGCAGTGCTGGAGACAGGGAAGCGGAGCTGTTTTTT. Its translation: CSAGDREAELFF. J is TRBJ2-2 and V is TRBV20-1; 7 nucleotides match TRBD1. CDR1 and CDR2 from the germline V gene are DFQATT and SNEGSKA (reference sequence). CDR3 size: 12 residues.